This passage covers 7 T cell receptor beta chains from one sample sequenced in a study of cytomegalovirus exposure and HLA in healthy donors. The PCR employed 60 Vbeta primers together with 13 Jbeta primers. Sequencing used immunoSEQ multiplex PCR; TCRdb keeps in-frame clones, though not all of them. The table includes about 200,000 clones, roughly four fifths detected once. The sample was PBMCs. The receptors derive from a woman between 45 and 65 years old in good health and CMV-seropositive.

This chain links TRBV12-5 with TRBJ2-7; 9 positions match TRBD2. V dropped 3 bases and J dropped 7; count of bases not matched to a gene: 16. In germline, CDR1 is LGHNT, CDR2 FRNRAP. This CDR3 is built from 17 residues. The CDR3 protein is CASGLAPAREGRWEQYF. The DNA for the CDR3 is TGTGCTAGTGGTTTAGCCCCCGCGCGGGAGGGCCGGTGGGAGCAGTACTTC. Full variable domain (outside the CDR3, taken from reference TRBV12-5 and TRBJ2-7): DARVTQTPRHKVTEMGQEVTMRCQPILGHNTVFWYRQTMMQGLELLAYFRNRAPLDDSGMPKDRFSAEMPDATLATLKIQPSEPRDSAVYFCASGLAPAREGRWEQYFGPGTRLTVT.

The genes are TRBV4-3 and TRBJ2-3; 14 nucleotides align to TRBD2. The germline V gene encodes CDR1 LGHNA and CDR2 YSLEER. J gave up 4 bases and V 3 bases, and 6 bases lay outside the gene matches. The CDR3 contains 17 residues. CDR3 sequence reads: CASSQGTTSGRADTQYF. CDR3 sequence (DNA): TGCGCCAGCAGCCAGGGGACGACTAGCGGGAGGGCAGATACGCAGTATTTT.

The gene calls are TRBV10-3 and TRBJ2-1, with TRBD2 identical over 8 bases. V gave up 4 bases and J gave up 5 bases; unmatched junction bases: 7. Germline values: CDR1 ENHRY, CDR2 SYGVKD. The CDR3 covers 15 residues. CDR3 sequence: CAISALAGIHNEQFF. Here the CDR3 DNA reads TGTGCCATCAGTGCGCTAGCGGGTATCCACAATGAGCAGTTCTTC.

The V gene is TRBV9, the J gene TRBJ2-1; D is ambiguous. Between the trimmed V and J ends, which lost 3 bases and 9 bases, there was a span of 19 bases. This CDR3 is built from 15 residues. Germline CDR1 is SGDLS and CDR2 is YYNGEE. CDR3 region: CASSAISSPPGEQFF. CDR3 in DNA: TGTGCCAGCAGCGCAATATCTTCCCCCCCCGGTGAGCAGTTCTTC.

The rearrangement uses TRBV7-2 and TRBJ2-2; the D gene is possibly TRBD2 (6 bases). V was trimmed by 6 bases and J by 1 base, leaving 9 bases between them. Germline V gives CDR1 SGHTA, CDR2 FQGNSA. This CDR3 spans 14 amino acids. The CDR3, as DNA: TGTGCCAGCAGACATAGCGGGAACACCGGGGAGCTGTTTTTT. Amino acids: CASRHSGNTGELFF.

This rearrangement joins TRBV27 to TRBJ2-3; 8 nucleotides align to TRBD2. The germline V gene encodes CDR1 MNHEY and CDR2 SMNVEV (reference sequence). Trimming cost V 5 bases and J 2 bases; bases outside gene matches: 6. There are 15 residues in the CDR3. The CDR3 nucleotides are TGTGCCAGCAGTCGGGTTAGCGGGGACACAGATACGCAGTATTTT. It encodes CASSRVSGDTDTQYF.

The V and J genes are TRBV4-3 and TRBJ2-3, with TRBD2 as a possible D gene (6 bases). CDR1 is LGHNA, CDR2 YSLEER, per germline. This CDR3 is built from 15 residues. Trimming left V 0 bases short and J 0 bases short, with 7 bases between. CDR3 region: CASSQEGTSTDTQYF. The CDR3, as DNA: TGCGCCAGCAGCCAAGAGGGGACTAGCACAGATACGCAGTATTTT.